Listed here are 19 T cell receptor beta chains from one sample, sequenced in a study of tumor-infiltrating lymphocytes in primary liver carcinoma. In addition to blood RNA drawn from unsorted whole blood, germline DNA was extracted. Constant-region priming of around 530 ng total RNA yielded TCR beta cDNA. For TCR beta, libraries were produced by three nested multiplex PCR rounds using slightly modified ARM-PCR. Two initial PCR rounds of about 11 cycles each paired TRBV1-TRBV30 forward primers with a C-beta reverse primer. TCRdb itself ran the multiplex PCR reads through MiXCR, one entry per CDR3 protein. The sample has 300,000 to 350,000 distinct CDR3 sequences, approximately 64% seen once. The sample consisted of peripheral blood. These receptors originate from a man aged 40-50 years with primary liver carcinoma and hepatitis B virus infection.

As concerns this clonotype: This clone may be a read error of a much larger clone one base away. J is TRBJ1-6 and V is TRBV10-1, with TRBD1 matching 9 bases. V shed 8 bases and J 5 bases; nucleotides not matched to a gene: 7. The V gene's germline CDR1 is WNHNN and CDR2 SYGVQD (reference sequence). This CDR3 has 15 residues. CDR3: CASGAGTGNNSPLHF. CDR3 nucleotides: TGCGCCAGCGGTGCCGGGACAGGGAATAATTCACCCCTCCACTTT.

On this clonotype itself: Compared with germline, one end of the junction differs, possibly owing to a read error. The chain joins TRBV6-5 to TRBJ2-1; TRBD2 matches at 15 bases. Germline values: CDR1 MNHEY, CDR2 SVGAGI. The CDR3 is 20 amino acids. CDR3 amino acids: CASGYSMLGLAGGRDSEQFF. The DNA of the CDR3 is TGTGCCAGCGGTTACTCGATGCTGGGACTAGCGGGAGGCCGTGACAGTGAGCAGTTCTTC.

The table lists this clonotype with a few counts. The V call is TRBV6-5, the J call TRBJ2-7; 10 nucleotides agree with TRBD1. The germline CDR1 and CDR2 sequences are MNHEY and SVGAGI. The CDR3 is 14 amino acids. V shed 6 bases, J shed 5 bases, and the junction held 7 bases outside the gene matches. CDR3 DNA: TGTGCCAGCAGCAAAGACAGGGGGCCCCACGAGCAGTACTTC. It codes for CASSKDRGPHEQYF.

Turning to this clonotype: It may be a read error: a sequence one base away is much more abundant. J is TRBJ2-1 and V is TRBV6-1; tentatively, D is TRBD1 or TRBD2 (5 bases each). Germline-derived CDR1 and CDR2 are MNHNS and SASEGT. The CDR3 extends over 14 amino acids. The V end lost 6 bases, the J end lost 8 bases, and 17 bases lay between the germline ends. CDR3 protein: CASSRRQRRDEQFF. The CDR3 bases are TGTGCCAGCAGCAGACGACAGCGGCGGGATGAGCAGTTCTTC.

The chain links TRBV5-4 to TRBJ2-7, with D possibly matching TRBD1 (5 bases). This CDR3 contains 16 residues. The germline CDR1 and CDR2 sequences are SGHNT and YYREEE (reference sequence). V lost 4 bases to trimming and J lost 4 bases, with 21 bases between them. The CDR3 here is CASSPPTGGPGYEQYF. CDR3 nucleotide sequence: TGTGCCAGCAGCCCCCCCACGGGCGGACCAGGGTACGAGCAGTACTTC. Full variable domain (outside the CDR3, taken from reference TRBV5-4 and TRBJ2-7): ETGVTQSPTHLIKTRGQQVTLRCSSQSGHNTVSWYQQALGQGPQFIFQYYREEENGRGNFPPRFSGLQFPNYSSELNVNALELDDSALYLCASSPPTGGPGYEQYFGPGTRLTVT.

In the case of this clonotype: A junction end diverges from the germline sequence, so it may reflect a read error. The chain joins TRBV11-2 to TRBJ1-2, with D maybe TRBD1 (6 bases). CDR1 SGHAT and CDR2 FQNNGV come from the germline V gene. CDR3 length: 14 residues. CDR3 in amino acids: CARSLGGADYGYTF. In DNA, the CDR3 is TGTGCCCGCAGCTTAGGGGGGGCTGACTATGGCTACACCTTC.

As to this clonotype: A much larger clone lies one base from this, so it may be a read error. The genes are TRBV6-1 and TRBJ1-2, with 7 bases aligning to TRBD1. The germline CDR1 and CDR2 sequences are MNHNS and SASEGT. V was pared by 7 bases and J by 2 bases, with 13 bases of the junction left unmatched. This CDR3 is 16 amino acids long. The CDR3 bases are TGTGCCAGCAATGGATTGGCCTGGACAGGAAACTATGGCTACACCTTC. Translated, it gives CASNGLAWTGNYGYTF.

The J gene is TRBJ1-5, the V gene TRBV28, with TRBD1 as a possible D gene (6 bases). V lost 3 bases and J lost 6, with 12 bases in between. This CDR3 is 14 amino acids long. Germline V CDR1 and CDR2: MDHEN, SYDVKM. CDR3 nucleotide sequence: TGTGCCAGCAGTTTGGGACTCAGGGGTCAGCCCCAGCATTTT. Amino acid sequence: CASSLGLRGQPQHF. Full variable domain (outside the CDR3, taken from reference TRBV28 and TRBJ1-5): DVKVTQSSRYLVKRTGEKVFLECVQDMDHENMFWYRQDPGLGLRLIYFSYDVKMKEKGDIPEGYSVSREKKERFSLILESASTNQTSMYLCASSLGLRGQPQHFGDGTRLSIL.

This clonotype showed up just a few times. One junction end does not reproduce the germline sequence, and a read error may be involved. The rearrangement joins TRBV5-1 to TRBJ2-1; perhaps TRBD2 as D (5 bases). Germline V gives CDR1 SGHRS, CDR2 YFSETQ. The CDR3 runs 15 residues. The CDR3 loop is CASGPLDPKNNEQFF. Here the CDR3 DNA reads TGTGCCAGCGGCCCACTAGATCCTAAGAACAATGAGCAGTTCTTC.

Worth noting for this clonotype: One junction end disagrees with the germline gene, perhaps due to a read error. J is TRBJ2-2 and V is TRBV10-1, with 8 bases that match TRBD2. The germline V gene encodes CDR1 WNHNN and CDR2 SYGVQD (reference sequence). The length of the CDR3 is 17 residues. The CDR3 DNA reads as TGCGCCAGCAAGACTAGCGTGAGGTCCGTCTGGGTTGGGGAGCTATTTTTT. Its translation is CASKTSVRSVWVGELFF.

A word on this clonotype: Compared with germline, one end of the junction differs, possibly owing to a read error. The chain combines TRBV11-2 with TRBJ2-7, with D unresolved. The CDR3 is 15 residues long. Germline CDR1 and CDR2: SGHAT and FQNNGV. DNA for the CDR3: TGTGCCGGCAGCCTTCTGTCGGGTTACTCCTACGAGCAGTACTTC. Protein sequence: CAGSLLSGYSYEQYF.

This clonotype appeared once. A much larger clone differs by one base, so this may be a read error. The rearrangement uses TRBV12-3 or TRBV12-4 and TRBJ2-1; D perhaps matches TRBD2 (5 bases). This CDR3 has 11 residues. The DNA of the CDR3 is TGTTCCAGCAGTGCGGGTAATGAGCAGTTCTTC. It codes for CSSSAGNEQFF.

This clonotype was counted a few times. A read error may be the cause here, since a much bigger clone is one base away. The chain joins TRBV6-1 to TRBJ2-2; 10 nucleotides agree with TRBD1. CDR1 is MNHNS and CDR2 is SASEGT in the germline V gene. Trimming took 4 bases from V and 7 from J; bases not matched to a gene: 9. The CDR3 covers 16 residues. As DNA, the CDR3 is TGTGCCAGCAGTGCCCCCGGGGGACAGGGGTTCGGGGAGCTGTTTTTT. This gives the protein CASSAPGGQGFGELFF.

The table lists this clonotype with a count of one. A junction end diverges from the germline sequence, so it may reflect a read error. This chain links TRBV4-2 with TRBJ2-3; 9 bases line up with TRBD2. Germline assignment: CDR1 LGHNA and CDR2 YNFKEQ. The CDR3 runs to 16 residues. CDR3 bases: TGTGCCAGCTGCCAAGGACTAGCGCCACGCACAGATACGCAGTATTTT. It translates to CASCQGLAPRTDTQYF.

Many counts were recorded for this clonotype. In DNA form, the CDR3 reads TGCGCCAGCAGCCAAGATAAGGCGAGCGATAGCACAGATACGCAGTATTTT. Amino acids: CASSQDKASDSTDTQYF. This chain links TRBV4-3 with TRBJ2-3; D is unclear. The CDR3 length is 17 residues. Germline assignment: CDR1 LGHNA and CDR2 YSLEER. V was pared by 0 bases and J by 0 bases, with 13 bases between.

This clonotype was recorded once. A junction end diverges from the germline sequence, so it may reflect a read error. V gene TRBV4-1 combines with J gene TRBJ2-7; D may be TRBD2 (5 bases). Germline V gene data show CDR1 as MGHRA and CDR2 as YSYEKL. The CDR3 spans 16 residues. The CDR3 sequence: CASSASEVATGSEQYF. DNA of the CDR3: TGTGCCAGCAGCGCCTCAGAGGTCGCCACGGGGAGCGAGCAGTACTTC.

The V and J genes are TRBV30 and TRBJ1-2; D unresolved. Germline V lookup: CDR1 GTSNPN, CDR2 SVGIG (reference sequence). V was pared by 3 bases and J by 4 bases, with 12 bases between. The CDR3 has 13 residues. The CDR3, as DNA: TGTGCCTGGAGGGAGAGGGAGAGCTATGGCTACACCTTC. This codes for CAWRERESYGYTF.

The sample holds one count of this clonotype. Without the conserved terminal phenylalanine or tryptophan, this CDR3 likely stems from a read error. CDR3 bases: TGTGCCATCAGCCCAGACTTCTACGAGCAGTACATC. Translated: CAISPDFYEQYI. J is TRBJ2-7 and V is TRBV11-2; no clear D. The germline V gene has CDR1 SGHAT and CDR2 FQNNGV. The CDR3 contains 12 residues.

The chain uses TRBV6-1 and TRBJ1-5, with TRBD1 as a possible D gene (5 bases). Germline V gene lookup returns CDR1 MNHNS and CDR2 SASEGT. This CDR3 is 14 amino acids long. The V and J ends lost 6 bases and 6 bases respectively, with 15 bases between them. The CDR3 nucleotides read TGTGCCAGCAGCGAATGTCGGGGGAGTCAGCCCCAGCATTTT. This encodes CASSECRGSQPQHF.